These 23 T cell receptor beta chains were all obtained from the same sample, sequenced in a study of T cells after posttransplantation cyclophosphamide. Clones were sequenced by immunoSEQ multiplex PCR, and TCRdb holds only the in-frame ones, with some missing. The sample has 35,000 to 45,000 clones; over 75% are singletons. A marrow graft followed busulfan-fludarabine conditioning, with cyclophosphamide on days +3 and +4. Sequenced here: CD4+ T cells sorted from blood, sampled around 2,000 days after a stem cell transplant with posttransplant cyclophosphamide. These receptors came from a female patient aged 35 to 55 who received an allogeneic stem cell transplant from a related donor, was CMV-positive, and had no GVHD. The T cells may come from the graft donor.

This chain connects TRBV28 to TRBJ1-6; possibly TRBD1 for D (5 bases). The ends were cut back, 5 bases at V and 13 bases at J, with 15 bases in the middle. CDR3 size: 13 residues. Germline CDR1 is MDHEN and CDR2 is SYDVKM. The CDR3, as DNA: TGTGCCAGCAGTCCGCCGCCGCCAGGGCCCCTCCACTTT. As protein: CASSPPPPGPLHF. The variable domain in full, with the rest retrieved from reference TRBV28 and TRBJ1-6, is DVKVTQSSRYLVKRTGEKVFLECVQDMDHENMFWYRQDPGLGLRLIYFSYDVKMKEKGDIPEGYSVSREKKERFSLILESASTNQTSMYLCASSPPPPGPLHFGNGTRLTVT.

The chain combines TRBV5-1 with TRBJ1-1, with 11 bases lining up with TRBD1. This CDR3 is 18 amino acids long. Per the germline V gene, CDR1 is SGHRS and CDR2 is YFSETQ. Trimming at V came to 3 bases and at J to 0 bases, leaving 10 bases not matched to a gene. CDR3 DNA sequence: TGCGCCAGCAGCTGGACCGGGACAGGGGGGGGTTTGAACACTGAAGCTTTCTTT. Amino acid sequence: CASSWTGTGGGLNTEAFF.

The J gene is TRBJ2-7, the V gene TRBV5-6, with 8 bases that match TRBD1. CDR3 length: 16 residues. V dropped 4 bases and J dropped 0; count of bases not matched to a gene: 9. Germline CDR1 is SGHDT and CDR2 is YYEEEE. The CDR3 reads CASSDHPGQGSYEQYF. Here the CDR3 DNA reads TGTGCCAGCAGCGACCATCCTGGACAGGGCTCCTACGAGCAGTACTTC.

This clone was recorded once. The chain is built from TRBV25-1 and TRBJ1-4, with D possibly being TRBD1 (5 bases). The germline V and J ends were trimmed by 2 bases and 8 bases, with 9 bases remaining between them. Germline V CDR1 and CDR2: MGHDK, SYGVNS. The CDR3 is made up of 13 amino acids. CDR3: CASSEKGREKLFF. In nucleotides, the CDR3 is TGTGCCAGCAGTGAAAAGGGGAGGGAAAAACTGTTTTTT.

This chain links TRBV5-1 with TRBJ1-2; D gene unclear. The CDR3 spans 14 residues. The V end lost 0 bases, the J end lost 2 bases, and 8 bases lay between the germline ends. CDR1 SGHRS and CDR2 YFSETQ come from the germline V gene. DNA of the CDR3: TGCGCCAGCAGCTTGGGAGGCGGAAACTATGGCTACACCTTC. This encodes CASSLGGGNYGYTF.

The chain employs TRBV7-8 and TRBJ1-4, with TRBD1 matching 10 bases. The CDR3 length is 15 residues. The V gene's germline CDR1 is SGHVS and CDR2 FQNEAQ. V trimming: 2 bases; J trimming: 11 bases; junction bases outside the gene matches: 8. The chain's CDR3 is CASSLTRQGAMKLFF. For the CDR3, the DNA is TGTGCCAGCAGCTTAACGCGACAGGGGGCAATGAAACTGTTTTTT.

The chain couples TRBV4-3 to TRBJ1-1; D unresolved. The ends were cut back, 6 bases at V and 3 bases at J, with 5 bases in the middle. Germline loops: CDR1 LGHNA, CDR2 YSLEER. The CDR3 consists of 11 residues. The CDR3 DNA sequence: TGCGCCAGCAGGAGGGACACTGAAGCTTTCTTT. The encoded protein is CASRRDTEAFF.

CDR3 DNA sequence: TGTGCCAGCAGCTTAGGGTTACAGGGGGCGTTCGACGAGCAGTACTTC. Protein product: CASSLGLQGAFDEQYF. The V gene is TRBV7-2, the J gene TRBJ2-7, with 9 positions matching TRBD1. The CDR3 is 16 amino acids. Germline CDR1 SGHTA, CDR2 FQGNSA. V dropped 1 base and J dropped 5; count of bases not matched to a gene: 9.

The chain is built from TRBV7-2 and TRBJ1-2; 10 nucleotides match TRBD1. After removal of 5 bases from V and 4 bases from J, the junction contained 7 bases not matched to a gene. Germline V gene data show CDR1 as SGHTA and CDR2 as FQGNSA. The CDR3 spans 15 residues. CDR3 loop: CASSRRDRGSYGYTF. As DNA, the CDR3 is TGTGCCAGCAGCCGCCGGGACAGGGGTTCCTATGGCTACACCTTC.

This clone appeared a single time. The chain couples TRBV6-5 to TRBJ1-4; D is ambiguous. Trimming shortened V by 6 bases and J by 8 bases, and 19 bases separated the two germline ends. This CDR3 is built from 15 residues. The V gene's germline CDR1 is MNHEY and CDR2 SVGAGI. CDR3 sequence (DNA): TGTGCCAGCAGCTTTACTCTGAGGGAGGAAGAAAAACTGTTTTTT. The encoded protein is CASSFTLREEEKLFF.

This sequence joins TRBV18 and TRBJ2-2, with D unresolved. The germline gives CDR1 KGHSH, CDR2 LQKENI. V lost 0 bases to trimming and J lost 1 base, with 9 bases between them. The CDR3 covers 16 residues. In DNA form, the CDR3 reads TGTGCCAGCTCACCACCCGGTCTCCTGAACACCGGGGAGCTGTTTTTT. Its protein product is CASSPPGLLNTGELFF.

The table lists this clone with a few counts. This sequence joins TRBV7-9 and TRBJ1-1, with TRBD1 matching 8 bases. This CDR3 region has 15 residues. V dropped 1 base and J dropped 0; count of bases not matched to a gene: 1. Germline V gene lookup returns CDR1 SEHNR and CDR2 FQNEAQ (reference sequence). The CDR3 spells CASSLGTGMNTEAFF. CDR3 nucleotide sequence: TGTGCCAGCAGCTTAGGGACAGGGATGAACACTGAAGCTTTCTTT.

V and J are TRBV11-1 and TRBJ2-7, with TRBD1 identical over 8 bases. With V trimmed by 5 bases and J by 10 bases, 10 bases remained unmatched. CDR3 size: 13 residues. From germline, CDR1 is SGHAT and CDR2 FQDESV (reference sequence). CDR3 residues: CASSQIGQGLQYF. CDR3 coding DNA: TGTGCCAGCAGCCAGATTGGACAGGGTTTACAGTACTTC.

This chain links TRBV5-4 with TRBJ2-1, with D maybe TRBD2 (6 bases). Per germline, CDR1 SGHNT and CDR2 YYREEE (reference sequence). The CDR3 runs 14 residues. V shed 6 bases and J shed 9 bases, with 19 bases lying between them. The CDR3, as DNA: TGTGCCAGCACCGGACTCGGGGGTCATGGTGAGCAGTTCTTC. Its translation: CASTGLGGHGEQFF.

The chain uses TRBV7-2 and TRBJ2-1, with 11 bases aligning to TRBD2. Germline assignment: CDR1 SGHTA and CDR2 FQGNSA. There are 15 residues in the CDR3. Trimming removed 4 bases from V and 9 bases from J; junction bases left unmatched: 8. The CDR3 coding sequence is TGTGCCAGCAGCTCCTTAGCGGGGGGGCAGTTTGAGCAGTTCTTC. This encodes CASSSLAGGQFEQFF. The whole variable domain, remainder taken from reference TRBV7-2 and TRBJ2-1, is GAGVSQSPSNKVTEKGKDVELRCDPISGHTALYWYRQSLGQGLEFLIYFQGNSAPDKSGLPSDRFSAERTGGSVSTLTIQRTQQEDSAVYLCASSSLAGGQFEQFFGPGTRLTVL.

This clone was seen more than once but under ten times. The rearrangement uses TRBV6-1 and TRBJ1-4; tentative D call: TRBD1 (6 bases). CDR3 length: 15 residues. CDR1 and CDR2 from the germline V gene are MNHNS and SASEGT. Trimming shortened V by 5 bases and J by 5 bases, and 15 bases separated the two germline ends. CDR3 loop: CASSPFGGANEKLFF. The CDR3 DNA follows: TGTGCCAGCAGTCCCTTCGGGGGGGCGAATGAAAAACTGTTTTTT.

The chain links TRBV7-9 to TRBJ1-2; TRBD1 agrees at 8 bases. The CDR3 is 14 amino acids. Germline assignment: CDR1 SEHNR and CDR2 FQNEAQ (reference sequence). V gave up 5 bases and J gave up 6 bases; unmatched junction bases: 8. In nucleotides, the CDR3 is TGTGCCAGCAGCCCGAGACAGGGGTTGGATGGCTACACCTTC. Its translation is CASSPRQGLDGYTF.

V gene TRBV27 combines with J gene TRBJ2-6; a weak D match, TRBD1 (5 bases). CDR1 and CDR2 (germline): MNHEY, SMNVEV (reference sequence). V lost 2 bases to trimming and J lost 1 base, with 15 bases between them. The CDR3 is made up of 18 amino acids. This CDR3 is CASSLQYGPGSGANVLTF. In DNA form, the CDR3 reads TGTGCCAGCAGTTTACAATATGGGCCAGGGTCTGGGGCCAACGTCCTGACTTTC.

This chain joins TRBV13 and TRBJ2-1; no firm D call. CDR3 length: 12 residues. Trimming took 5 bases from V and 12 from J, leaving 14 bases between them. The V gene's germline CDR1 is PRHDT and CDR2 FYEKMQ (reference sequence). CDR3 region: CASSPRPGRQFF. CDR3 in DNA: TGTGCCAGCAGCCCTCGACCAGGTCGGCAGTTCTTC.

The chain uses TRBV7-3 and TRBJ1-5; no clear D gene. The ends were cut back, 4 bases at V and 6 bases at J, with 10 bases in the middle. Germline CDR1 and CDR2: SGHTA and FQGTGA. The CDR3 totals 13 residues. The CDR3 nucleotides are TGTGCCAGCAGCTCGCGGCCGGGTCAGCCCCAGCATTTT. It codes for CASSSRPGQPQHF.

The chain is built from TRBV5-5 and TRBJ1-2; D is uncertain. CDR3 length: 11 amino acids. Trimming removed 4 bases from V and 3 bases from J, with 4 bases in between. CDR1 SGHKS and CDR2 YYEKEE come from the germline V gene (reference sequence). The CDR3: CASSIYYGYTF. CDR3 coding DNA: TGTGCCAGCAGCATATACTATGGCTACACCTTC. Filled out from reference TRBV5-5 and TRBJ1-2, the complete variable domain reads DAGVTQSPTHLIKTRGQQVTLRCSPISGHKSVSWYQQVLGQGPQFIFQYYEKEERGRGNFPDRFSARQFPNYSSELNVNALLLGDSALYLCASSIYYGYTFGSGTRLTVV.

V and J are TRBV18 and TRBJ2-5; a weak D match, TRBD2 (7 bases). V was clipped by 3 bases and J by 4 bases, with 9 bases between them. The CDR3 consists of 13 residues. The germline V gene has CDR1 KGHSH and CDR2 LQKENI. The CDR3 DNA is TGTGCCAGCTCACCGGGGGGGGCAGAGACCCAGTACTTC. Its protein is CASSPGGAETQYF.

V is TRBV7-9 and J is TRBJ1-1; D is perhaps TRBD1 (6 bases). Trimming removed 1 base from V and 3 bases from J, with 18 bases in between. The CDR3 consists of 17 residues. The germline V gene has CDR1 SEHNR and CDR2 FQNEAQ (reference sequence). The CDR3 sequence: CASSLDTGPLAYTEAFF. The CDR3 DNA is TGTGCCAGCAGCTTAGATACAGGGCCCTTGGCTTACACTGAAGCTTTCTTT.